This T cell receptor beta chain was captured in a study of shared clonotypes between healthy human individuals. Cells designated naive CD8 were CD45RO-negative and were positively selected for CCR7, with terminally differentiated effector memory CD45RA+ cells excluded. The repertoire was sequenced with immunoSEQ multiplex PCR; TCRdb's copy has only in-frame clones and lacks some. The sample carries about 820,000 clones, around 93% recorded once. Specimen: naive CD8+ T cells sorted from blood. This receptor was obtained from a man aged 25-45 years in good health.

DNA of the CDR3: TGTGCCAGCAGCCAAGGACAAGTATACAATGAGCAGTTCTTC. Encoded protein: CASSQGQVYNEQFF. The chain joins TRBV5-6 to TRBJ2-1, with D possibly being TRBD1 (5 bases). V shed 4 bases and J shed 4 bases, with 12 bases lying between them. The germline V gene encodes CDR1 SGHDT and CDR2 YYEEEE. The CDR3 consists of 14 residues.